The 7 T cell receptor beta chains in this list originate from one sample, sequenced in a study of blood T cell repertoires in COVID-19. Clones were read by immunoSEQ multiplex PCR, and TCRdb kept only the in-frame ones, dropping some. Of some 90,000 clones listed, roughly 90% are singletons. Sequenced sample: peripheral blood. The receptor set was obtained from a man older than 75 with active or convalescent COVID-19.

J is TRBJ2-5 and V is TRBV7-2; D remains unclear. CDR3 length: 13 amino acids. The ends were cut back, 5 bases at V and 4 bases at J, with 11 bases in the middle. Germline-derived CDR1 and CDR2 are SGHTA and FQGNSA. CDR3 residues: CASSHGGRETQYF. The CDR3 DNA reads TGTGCCAGCAGCCATGGCGGCCGAGAGACCCAGTACTTC.

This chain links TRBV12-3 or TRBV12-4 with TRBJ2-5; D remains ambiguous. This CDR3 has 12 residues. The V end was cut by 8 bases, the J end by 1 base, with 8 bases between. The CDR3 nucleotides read TGTGCCAGCTCTACAGCCCAAGAGACCCAGTACTTC. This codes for CASSTAQETQYF.

CDR3 region: CAISELAGANEQFF. CDR3 DNA: TGTGCCATCAGTGAACTAGCGGGAGCCAATGAGCAGTTCTTC. This chain connects TRBV10-3 to TRBJ2-1; 11 nucleotides match TRBD2. The CDR3 is 14 residues long. Germline values: CDR1 ENHRY, CDR2 SYGVKD. With 3 bases clipped from V and 6 bases from J, the junction kept 1 base outside the gene matches.

CDR3 nucleotides: TGTGCCAGCAGCTTAGTTTGGCAGAACACCGGGGAGCTGTTTTTT. Its translation is CASSLVWQNTGELFF. The chain links TRBV7-2 to TRBJ2-2; D gene uncertain. This CDR3 comprises 15 residues. CDR1 and CDR2 from the germline V gene are SGHTA and FQGNSA. Deletions cut 1 base from V and 1 base from J, with 7 bases between.

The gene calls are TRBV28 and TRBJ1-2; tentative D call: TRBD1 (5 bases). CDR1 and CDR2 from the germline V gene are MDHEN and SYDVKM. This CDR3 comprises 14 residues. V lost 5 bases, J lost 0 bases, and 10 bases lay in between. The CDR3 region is CASSTGNTNYGYTF. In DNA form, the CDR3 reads TGTGCCAGCAGTACAGGAAATACTAACTATGGCTACACCTTC.

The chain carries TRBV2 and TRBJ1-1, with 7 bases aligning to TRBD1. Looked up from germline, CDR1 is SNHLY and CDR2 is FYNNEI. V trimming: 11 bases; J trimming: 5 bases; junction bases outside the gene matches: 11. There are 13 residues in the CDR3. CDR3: CAGTQGRRTEAFF. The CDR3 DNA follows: TGTGCCGGAACACAGGGGCGACGGACTGAAGCTTTCTTT.

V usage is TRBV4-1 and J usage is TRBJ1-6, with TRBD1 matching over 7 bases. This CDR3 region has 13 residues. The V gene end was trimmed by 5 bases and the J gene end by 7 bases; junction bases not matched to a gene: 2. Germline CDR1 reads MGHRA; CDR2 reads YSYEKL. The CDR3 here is CASSGTENSPLHF. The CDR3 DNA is TGCGCCAGCAGCGGGACAGAAAATTCACCCCTCCACTTT.